The sequence of this TCR beta chain was determined in a study of control samples from healthy donors and cancer patients. Trimming cost V 6 bases and J 3 bases, with 9 bases left between them. The CDR3 is 12 residues long. Germline CDR1 MDHEN, CDR2 SYDVKM. This table comes from immunoSEQ multiplex PCR, and its TCRdb copy is limited to in-frame clones, with some not included. The sample lists 100,000 to 150,000 clones; approximately 89% were seen once. The chain joins TRBV28 to TRBJ2-7; no reliable D call. Specimen: blood. The origin of this receptor is a man in his 60s in good health. CDR3 protein: CASSPDIYEQYF. CDR3 in DNA: TGTGCCAGCAGCCCCGACATCTACGAGCAGTACTTC.